This T cell receptor (beta chain) emerged from a study of CD8 T cells in ankylosing spondylitis. Study conclusions and caveats: Significant enrichment of disease-linked clones was reported in matched ankylosing spondylitis synovial fluid.

The sample holds a few counts of this clonotype. The target antigen is unknown. One entry per CDR3 protein results from TCRdb running MiXCR on the 5' RACE reads. The table shows a few hundred thousand distinct CDR3 sequences, with around 19% occurring only once. The V end lost 7 bases, the J end lost 0 bases, and 11 bases lay between the germline ends. CDR3 size: 14 residues. The V gene is TRBV12-3 or TRBV12-4, the J gene TRBJ2-3; TRBD1 might be the D (6 bases). The clonotype was recovered from a male donor with ankylosing spondylitis or in good health (not recorded which). Material: blood, either unsorted or a sorted T cell fraction (not recorded which). CDR3 loop: CASNGGGSTDTQYF. For the CDR3, the DNA is TGTGCCAGCAATGGGGGCGGGAGCACAGATACGCAGTATTTT.